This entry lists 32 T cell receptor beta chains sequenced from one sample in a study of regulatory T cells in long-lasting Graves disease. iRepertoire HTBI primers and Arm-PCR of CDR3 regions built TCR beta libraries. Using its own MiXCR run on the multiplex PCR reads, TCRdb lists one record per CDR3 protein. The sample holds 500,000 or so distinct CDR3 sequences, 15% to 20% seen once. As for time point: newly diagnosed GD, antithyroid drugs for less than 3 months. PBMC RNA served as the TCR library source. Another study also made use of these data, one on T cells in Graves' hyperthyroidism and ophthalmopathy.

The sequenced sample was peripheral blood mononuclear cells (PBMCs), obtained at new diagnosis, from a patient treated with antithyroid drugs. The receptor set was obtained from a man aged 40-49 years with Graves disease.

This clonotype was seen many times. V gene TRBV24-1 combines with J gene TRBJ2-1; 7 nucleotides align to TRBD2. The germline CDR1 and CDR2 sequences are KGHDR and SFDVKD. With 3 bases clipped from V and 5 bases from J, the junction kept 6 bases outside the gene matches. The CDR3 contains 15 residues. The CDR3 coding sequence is TGTGCCACCAGTGATCTGGGGGAGGGCAACAATGAGCAGTTCTTC. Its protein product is CATSDLGEGNNEQFF.

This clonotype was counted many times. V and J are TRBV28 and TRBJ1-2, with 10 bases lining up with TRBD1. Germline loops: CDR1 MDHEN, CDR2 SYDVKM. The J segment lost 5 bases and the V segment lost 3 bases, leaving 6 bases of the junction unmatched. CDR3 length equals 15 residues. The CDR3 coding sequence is TGTGCCAGCAGTTTTAGCGACAGGGGGCTTTATGGCTACACCTTC. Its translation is CASSFSDRGLYGYTF.

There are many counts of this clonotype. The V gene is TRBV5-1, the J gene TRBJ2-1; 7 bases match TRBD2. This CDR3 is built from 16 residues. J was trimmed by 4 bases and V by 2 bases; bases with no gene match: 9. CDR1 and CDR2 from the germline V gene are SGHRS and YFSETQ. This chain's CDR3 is CASSFWASGNYNEQFF. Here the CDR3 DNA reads TGCGCCAGCAGCTTCTGGGCTAGCGGAAATTACAATGAGCAGTTCTTC.

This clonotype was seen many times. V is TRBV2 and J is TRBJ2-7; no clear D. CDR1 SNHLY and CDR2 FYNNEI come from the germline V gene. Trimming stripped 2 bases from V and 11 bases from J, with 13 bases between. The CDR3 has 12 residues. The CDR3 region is CASSENRDLEYF. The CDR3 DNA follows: TGTGCCAGCAGTGAAAACCGCGATTTGGAGTACTTC.

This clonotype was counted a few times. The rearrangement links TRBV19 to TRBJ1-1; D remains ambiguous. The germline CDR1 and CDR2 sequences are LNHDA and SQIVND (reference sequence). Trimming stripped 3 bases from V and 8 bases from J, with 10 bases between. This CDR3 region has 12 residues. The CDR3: CASSIGPAEAFF. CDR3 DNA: TGTGCCAGTAGTATTGGGCCGGCAGAAGCTTTCTTT.

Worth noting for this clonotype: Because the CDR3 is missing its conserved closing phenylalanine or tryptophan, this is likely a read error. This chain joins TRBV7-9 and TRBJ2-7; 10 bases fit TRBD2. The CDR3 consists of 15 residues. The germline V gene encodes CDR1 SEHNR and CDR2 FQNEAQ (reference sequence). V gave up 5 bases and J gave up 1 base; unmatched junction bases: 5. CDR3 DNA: TGTGCCAGCAGCACCCGGACTAGCGGTTCCTACGAGCAGTACCTC. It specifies CASSTRTSGSYEQYL.

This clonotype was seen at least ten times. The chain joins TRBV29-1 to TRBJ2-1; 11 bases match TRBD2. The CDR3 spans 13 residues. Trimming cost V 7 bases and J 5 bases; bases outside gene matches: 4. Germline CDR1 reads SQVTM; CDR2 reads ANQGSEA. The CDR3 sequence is CSGTSGGDNEQFF. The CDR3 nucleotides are TGCAGCGGCACTAGCGGGGGAGACAATGAGCAGTTCTTC.

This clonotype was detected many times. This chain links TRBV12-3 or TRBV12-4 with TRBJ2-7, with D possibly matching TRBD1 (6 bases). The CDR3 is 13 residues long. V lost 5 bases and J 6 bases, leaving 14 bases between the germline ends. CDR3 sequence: CASSEGHWGEQYF. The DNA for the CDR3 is TGTGCCAGCAGTGAGGGACACTGGGGCGAGCAGTACTTC.

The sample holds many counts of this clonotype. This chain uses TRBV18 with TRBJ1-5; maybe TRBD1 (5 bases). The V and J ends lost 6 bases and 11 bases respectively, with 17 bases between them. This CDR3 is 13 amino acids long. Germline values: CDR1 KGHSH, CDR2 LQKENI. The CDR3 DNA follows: TGTGCCAGCTCTCCGACAGTGAGCGGGGCCCAGCATTTT. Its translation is CASSPTVSGAQHF.

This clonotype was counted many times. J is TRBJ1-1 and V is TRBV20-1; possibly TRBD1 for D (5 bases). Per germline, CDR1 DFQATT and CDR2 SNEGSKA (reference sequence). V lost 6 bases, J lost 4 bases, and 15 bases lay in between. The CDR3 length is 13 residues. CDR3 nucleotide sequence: TGCAGTGCCCCAGGGACCCGAAGCACTGAAGCTTTCTTT. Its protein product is CSAPGTRSTEAFF.

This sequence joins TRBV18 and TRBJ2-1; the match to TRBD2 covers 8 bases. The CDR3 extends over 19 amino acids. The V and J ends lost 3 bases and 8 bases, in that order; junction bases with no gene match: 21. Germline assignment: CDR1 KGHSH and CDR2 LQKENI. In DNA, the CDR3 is TGTGCCAGCTCACCCCTCGGGAGGGCCAGCGCCGTGAATCAGGATGAGCAGTTCTTC. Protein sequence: CASSPLGRASAVNQDEQFF.

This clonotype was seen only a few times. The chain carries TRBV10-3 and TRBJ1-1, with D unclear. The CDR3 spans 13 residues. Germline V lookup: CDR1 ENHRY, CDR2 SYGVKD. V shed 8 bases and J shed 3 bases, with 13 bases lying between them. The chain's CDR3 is CAIAEQLYTEAFF. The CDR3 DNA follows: TGTGCCATCGCCGAACAGCTATACACTGAAGCTTTCTTT.

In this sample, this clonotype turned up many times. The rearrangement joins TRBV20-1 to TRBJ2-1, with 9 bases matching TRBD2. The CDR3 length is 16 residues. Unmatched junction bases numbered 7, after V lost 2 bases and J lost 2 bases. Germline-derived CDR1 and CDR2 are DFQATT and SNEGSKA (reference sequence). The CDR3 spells CSARIEAGGPYNEQFF. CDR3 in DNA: TGCAGTGCTAGAATAGAGGCGGGAGGGCCCTACAATGAGCAGTTCTTC.

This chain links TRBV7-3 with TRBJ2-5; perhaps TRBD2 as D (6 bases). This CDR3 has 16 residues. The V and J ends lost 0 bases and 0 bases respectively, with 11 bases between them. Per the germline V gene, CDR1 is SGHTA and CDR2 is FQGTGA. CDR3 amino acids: CASSLTGGEYQETQYF. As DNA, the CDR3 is TGTGCCAGCAGCTTAACGGGCGGGGAGTACCAAGAGACCCAGTACTTC.

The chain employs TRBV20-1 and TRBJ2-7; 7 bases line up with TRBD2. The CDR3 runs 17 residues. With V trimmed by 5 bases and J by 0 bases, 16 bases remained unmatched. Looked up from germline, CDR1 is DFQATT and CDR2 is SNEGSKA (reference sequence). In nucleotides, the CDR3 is TGCAGTGCTGAGTCCTCCCTAGCGGAGGGGTTCTCCTACGAGCAGTACTTC. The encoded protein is CSAESSLAEGFSYEQYF.

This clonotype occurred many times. The CDR3 is CASRSPTGLEAFF. In DNA, the CDR3 is TGTGCCAGCAGATCACCGACAGGGCTAGAAGCTTTCTTT. The chain joins TRBV28 to TRBJ1-1; 7 bases fit TRBD1. Germline CDR1 reads MDHEN; CDR2 reads SYDVKM. With 6 bases clipped from V and 8 bases from J, the junction kept 9 bases outside the gene matches. The CDR3 is 13 amino acids. Supplemented by reference TRBV28 and TRBJ1-1, the full variable domain reads DVKVTQSSRYLVKRTGEKVFLECVQDMDHENMFWYRQDPGLGLRLIYFSYDVKMKEKGDIPEGYSVSREKKERFSLILESASTNQTSMYLCASRSPTGLEAFFGQGTRLTVV.

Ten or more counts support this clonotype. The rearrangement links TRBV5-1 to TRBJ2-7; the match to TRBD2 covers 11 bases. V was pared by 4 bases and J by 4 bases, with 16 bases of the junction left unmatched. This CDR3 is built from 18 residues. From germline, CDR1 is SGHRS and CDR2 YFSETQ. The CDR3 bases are TGCGCCAGCAGCCTAGACGCGGATAGCGGGAGGGCCGCATACGAGCAGTACTTC. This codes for CASSLDADSGRAAYEQYF.

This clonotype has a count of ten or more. Here the CDR3 DNA reads TGTGCCAGCAGTCTTCCTTTTCGCTCCTACGAGCAGTACTTC. It is translated as CASSLPFRSYEQYF. The gene calls are TRBV6-1 and TRBJ2-7; D remains ambiguous. V was shortened by 5 bases and J by 0 bases, with 11 bases between the two germline ends. CDR1 MNHNS and CDR2 SASEGT come from the germline V gene. The CDR3 loop spans 14 amino acids.

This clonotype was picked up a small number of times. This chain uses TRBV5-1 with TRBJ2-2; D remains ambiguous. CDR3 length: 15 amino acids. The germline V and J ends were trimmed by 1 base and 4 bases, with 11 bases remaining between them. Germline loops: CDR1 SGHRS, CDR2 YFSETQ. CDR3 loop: CASSLTVLGTGELFF. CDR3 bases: TGCGCCAGCAGCTTGACCGTCCTGGGCACCGGGGAGCTGTTTTTT.

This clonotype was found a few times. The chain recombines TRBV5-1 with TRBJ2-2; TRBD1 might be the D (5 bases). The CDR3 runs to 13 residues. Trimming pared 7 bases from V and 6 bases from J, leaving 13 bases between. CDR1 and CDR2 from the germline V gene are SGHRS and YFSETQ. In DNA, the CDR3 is TGCGCCAGCGCGTCAGGGATCCCCGGGGAGCTGTTTTTT. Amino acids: CASASGIPGELFF.

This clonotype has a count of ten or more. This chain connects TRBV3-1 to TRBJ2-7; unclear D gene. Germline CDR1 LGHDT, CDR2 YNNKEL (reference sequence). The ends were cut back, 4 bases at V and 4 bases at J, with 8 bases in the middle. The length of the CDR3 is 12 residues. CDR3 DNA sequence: TGTGCCAGCAGCCCCGGACCATACGAGCAGTACTTC. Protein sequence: CASSPGPYEQYF.

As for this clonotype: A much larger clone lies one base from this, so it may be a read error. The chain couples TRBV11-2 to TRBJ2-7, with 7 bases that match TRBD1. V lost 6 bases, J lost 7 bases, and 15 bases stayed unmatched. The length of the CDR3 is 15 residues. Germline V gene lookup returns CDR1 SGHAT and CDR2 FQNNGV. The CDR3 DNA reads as TGTGCCAGCAGTTTTTCGACAGGGTACAAGGGTGAGCAGTACTTC. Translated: CASSFSTGYKGEQYF.

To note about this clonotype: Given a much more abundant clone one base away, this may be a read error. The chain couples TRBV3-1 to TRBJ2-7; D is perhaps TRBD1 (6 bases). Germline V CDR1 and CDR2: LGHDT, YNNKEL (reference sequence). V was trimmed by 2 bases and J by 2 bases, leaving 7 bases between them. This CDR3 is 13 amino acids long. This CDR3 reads CASSQYRAYEQYF. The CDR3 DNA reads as TGTGCCAGCAGCCAATACAGGGCCTACGAGCAGTACTTC.

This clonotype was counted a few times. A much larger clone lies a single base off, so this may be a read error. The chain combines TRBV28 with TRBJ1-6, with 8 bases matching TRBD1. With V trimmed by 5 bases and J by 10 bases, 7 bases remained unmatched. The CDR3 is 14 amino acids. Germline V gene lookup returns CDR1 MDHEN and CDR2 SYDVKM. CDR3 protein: CASSLGQGYSPLHF. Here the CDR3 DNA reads TGTGCCAGCAGTCTTGGACAGGGATACTCACCCCTCCACTTT. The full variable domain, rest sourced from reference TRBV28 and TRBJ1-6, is DVKVTQSSRYLVKRTGEKVFLECVQDMDHENMFWYRQDPGLGLRLIYFSYDVKMKEKGDIPEGYSVSREKKERFSLILESASTNQTSMYLCASSLGQGYSPLHFGNGTRLTVT.

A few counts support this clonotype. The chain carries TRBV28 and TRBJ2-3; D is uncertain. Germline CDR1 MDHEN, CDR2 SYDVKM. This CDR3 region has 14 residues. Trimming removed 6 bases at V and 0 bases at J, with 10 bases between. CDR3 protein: CASRMTSSTDTQYF. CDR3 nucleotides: TGTGCCAGCAGGATGACTTCTAGCACAGATACGCAGTATTTT. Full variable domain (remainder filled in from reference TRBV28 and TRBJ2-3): DVKVTQSSRYLVKRTGEKVFLECVQDMDHENMFWYRQDPGLGLRLIYFSYDVKMKEKGDIPEGYSVSREKKERFSLILESASTNQTSMYLCASRMTSSTDTQYFGPGTRLTVL.

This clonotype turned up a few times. The CDR3 sequence: CASGPTFYGYTF. Here the CDR3 DNA reads TGTGCCAGCGGGCCGACATTCTATGGCTACACCTTC. This rearrangement joins TRBV27 to TRBJ1-2, with unresolved D. Looked up from germline, CDR1 is MNHEY and CDR2 is SMNVEV (reference sequence). The CDR3 consists of 12 residues. The germline V and J ends were trimmed by 8 bases and 4 bases, with 11 bases remaining between them.

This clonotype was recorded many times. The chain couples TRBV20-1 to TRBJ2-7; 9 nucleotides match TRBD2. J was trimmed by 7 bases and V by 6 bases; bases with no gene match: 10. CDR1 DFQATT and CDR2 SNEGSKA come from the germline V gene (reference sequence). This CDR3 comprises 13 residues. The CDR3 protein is CSANRVLAGEQYF. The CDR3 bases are TGCAGTGCAAATCGAGTACTAGCGGGTGAGCAGTACTTC.

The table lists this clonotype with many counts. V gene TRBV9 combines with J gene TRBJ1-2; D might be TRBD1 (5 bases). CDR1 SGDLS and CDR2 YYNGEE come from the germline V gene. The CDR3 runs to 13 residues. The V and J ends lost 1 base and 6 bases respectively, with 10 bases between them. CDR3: CASSVSTVHGYTF. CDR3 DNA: TGTGCCAGCAGCGTATCGACAGTACATGGCTACACCTTC.

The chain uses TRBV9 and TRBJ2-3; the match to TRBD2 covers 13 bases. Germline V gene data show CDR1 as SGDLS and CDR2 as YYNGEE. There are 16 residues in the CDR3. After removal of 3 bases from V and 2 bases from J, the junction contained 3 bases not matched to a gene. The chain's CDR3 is CASSGGTSGNTDTQYF. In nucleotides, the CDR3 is TGTGCCAGCAGCGGGGGGACTAGCGGGAACACAGATACGCAGTATTTT.

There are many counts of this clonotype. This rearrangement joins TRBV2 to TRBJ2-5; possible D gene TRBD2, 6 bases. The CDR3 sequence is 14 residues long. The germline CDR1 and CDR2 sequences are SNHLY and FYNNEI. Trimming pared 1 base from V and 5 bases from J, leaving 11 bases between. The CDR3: CASSEGGGMETQYF. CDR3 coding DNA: TGTGCCAGCAGTGAAGGAGGAGGGATGGAGACCCAGTACTTC.

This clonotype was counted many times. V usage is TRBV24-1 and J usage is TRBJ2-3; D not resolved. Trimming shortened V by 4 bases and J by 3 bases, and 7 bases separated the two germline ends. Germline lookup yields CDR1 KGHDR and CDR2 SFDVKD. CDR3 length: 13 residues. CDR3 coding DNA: TGTGCCACCAGTGACATGGCGACAGATACGCAGTATTTT. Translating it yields CATSDMATDTQYF.

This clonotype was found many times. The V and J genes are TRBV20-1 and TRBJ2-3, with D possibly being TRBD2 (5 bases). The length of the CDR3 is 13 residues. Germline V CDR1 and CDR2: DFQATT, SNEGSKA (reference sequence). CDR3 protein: CCGGPRGTDTQYF. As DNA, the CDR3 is TGCTGCGGAGGCCCACGAGGGACAGATACGCAGTATTTT.